A selection of T cell receptor beta chains follows, all from one sample in a study of cytomegalovirus exposure and HLA in healthy donors. Measured with immunoSEQ multiplex PCR; TCRdb has only the in-frame clones, and not every one. The sample comprises roughly 52,000 clones, roughly 90% of which are singletons, and less than 4% rests with the top ten. The sample was PBMCs. The receptor source for this set is a man aged 18 to 29 in good health and CMV-seronegative. Each CDR3 is given with its conserved first and last residue. Fields, in order: D gene, clone size, J gene, V gene, CDR3 protein, CDR3 DNA. D genes are given only for firm matches. Size tells how often a clone was seen (once, few, many) or the class of an expanded clone, and some rows leave it out.

>-|-|TRBJ2-6|TRBV6-4
CASSSSHHSGANVLTF
TGTGCCAGCAGTTCTAGCCATCACTCTGGGGCCAACGTCCTGACTTTC
>TRBD2|-|TRBJ2-3|TRBV9
CASSPRTSTGGDTQYF
TGTGCCAGCAGCCCCCGGACTAGCACGGGGGGAGATACGCAGTATTTT
>-|-|TRBJ2-1|TRBV29-1
CSVRRNEQFF
TGCAGCGTTCGTCGGAATGAGCAGTTCTTC
>-|-|TRBJ2-1|TRBV29-1
CSVARDSDNEQFF
TGCAGCGTTGCGAGGGATTCGGATAATGAGCAGTTCTTC
>-|-|TRBJ1-2|TRBV29-1
CSADGANYGYTF
TGCAGCGCCGACGGGGCTAACTATGGCTACACCTTC
>-|once|TRBJ2-7|TRBV18
CASSSGTEGYEQYF
TGTGCCAGCTCCTCGGGTACTGAGGGTTACGAGCAGTACTTC
>TRBD2|-|TRBJ2-7|TRBV28
CASTMSGRRYEQYF
TGTGCCAGCACCATGAGCGGGAGAAGGTACGAGCAGTACTTC
>TRBD1|-|TRBJ1-2|TRBV5-1
CASSAGDRDNYGYTF
TGCGCCAGCAGCGCCGGGGACAGGGATAACTATGGCTACACCTTC
>TRBD1|-|TRBJ1-5|TRBV6-6
CASSPRDRGINQPQHF
TGTGCCAGCAGCCCCCGGGACAGGGGTATCAATCAGCCCCAGCATTTT
>TRBD1|-|TRBJ1-1|TRBV7-2
CASSPRQGDYTEAFF
TGTGCCAGCAGCCCTAGACAGGGCGATTACACTGAAGCTTTCTTT
>TRBD1|-|TRBJ2-4|TRBV15
CATSRGQGGGAKNIQYF
TGTGCCACCAGCAGGGGACAGGGAGGCGGAGCCAAAAACATTCAGTACTTC
>TRBD1|-|TRBJ1-1|TRBV19
CATDRGIFITEAFF
TGTGCCACAGACAGGGGGATCTTTATCACTGAAGCTTTCTTT
>-|-|TRBJ1-1|TRBV10-1
CASSSGNTEAFF
TGCGCCAGCAGTTCAGGGAACACTGAAGCTTTCTTT
>-|-|TRBJ2-1|TRBV20-1
CRLLRYNEQFF
TGCAGACTCCTCCGATACAATGAGCAGTTCTTC
>TRBD2|few|TRBJ2-5|TRBV10-1
CASSPGLTAATQYF
TGCGCCAGCAGTCCGGGACTAACAGCGGCGACCCAGTACTTC
>TRBD2|-|TRBJ2-1|TRBV6-5
CASGLASNEQFF
TGTGCCTCAGGACTAGCGTCAAATGAGCAGTTCTTC
>TRBD2|-|TRBJ2-1|TRBV18
CASSPAGGFEQFF
TGTGCCAGCTCACCCGCGGGAGGTTTTGAGCAGTTCTTC
>-|-|TRBJ2-7|TRBV5-6
CASSPGVQSYEQYF
TGTGCCAGCAGCCCAGGGGTCCAATCCTACGAGCAGTACTTC
>TRBD1|-|TRBJ1-1|TRBV4-1
CASSQTGTASYEAFF
TGCGCCAGCAGCCAGACCGGGACAGCCTCCTATGAAGCTTTCTTT
>-|-|TRBJ1-1|TRBV1
CTSSQGQGSELDTEAFF
TGCACCAGCAGCCAAGGACAGGGTTCGGAGTTGGACACTGAAGCTTTCTTT
>-|-|TRBJ2-3|TRBV13
CASSLKGRTDTQYF
TGTGCCAGCAGCTTAAAGGGGAGGACAGATACGCAGTATTTT
>-|-|TRBJ1-1|TRBV2
CASSEVRENTEAFF
TGTGCCAGCAGTGAAGTCAGGGAGAACACTGAAGCTTTCTTT
>TRBD2|-|TRBJ2-5|TRBV11-2
CASSLDGGTSVQETQYF
TGTGCCAGCAGCTTAGACGGCGGGACTAGCGTGCAAGAGACCCAGTACTTC
>-|-|TRBJ1-1|TRBV19
CASSIYTGNTEAFF
TGTGCCAGTAGTATTTATACAGGGAACACTGAAGCTTTCTTT
>-|-|TRBJ2-7|TRBV6-1
CASRSGSYEQYF
TGTGCCAGCAGGAGCGGATCCTACGAGCAGTACTTC
>-|medium-sized|TRBJ2-7|TRBV6-1
CASSVGAPYEQYF
TGTGCCAGCAGTGTAGGGGCCCCCTACGAGCAGTACTTC
>-|-|TRBJ2-7|TRBV15
CATSRDWPGQYEQYF
TGTGCCACCAGCAGAGATTGGCCTGGCCAGTACGAGCAGTACTTC
>-|-|TRBJ1-2|TRBV10-3
CAISEMAEGSNGYTF
TGTGCCATCAGTGAGATGGCGGAGGGGAGTAATGGCTACACCTTC
>-|-|TRBJ1-4|TRBV28
CASSSDRFYNEKLFF
TGTGCCAGCAGTTCCGACAGGTTTTATAATGAAAAACTGTTTTTT
>TRBD1|-|TRBJ2-7|TRBV9
CASSAATGGEVREQYF
TGTGCCAGCAGCGCCGCGACAGGGGGAGAAGTAAGGGAGCAGTACTTC
>TRBD1|-|TRBJ2-2|TRBV19
CASMMGQGTTGELFF
TGTGCCAGTATGATGGGACAGGGGACCACCGGGGAGCTGTTTTTT
>TRBD1|-|TRBJ2-2|TRBV2
CASMGTGGRTGELFF
TGTGCCAGCATGGGGACAGGGGGGCGCACCGGGGAGCTGTTTTTT
>-|-|TRBJ2-5|TRBV7-9
CASSSKDRPQETQYF
TGTGCCAGCAGCTCCAAGGACAGACCTCAAGAGACCCAGTACTTC
>TRBD2|-|TRBJ2-1|TRBV9
CASSVRTGTSVNSYNEQFF
TGTGCCAGCAGCGTACGGACCGGGACTAGCGTAAACTCCTACAATGAGCAGTTCTTC
>TRBD2|-|TRBJ2-1|TRBV9
CASSVAGGSGNEQFF
TGTGCCAGCAGCGTAGCGGGCGGGAGTGGGAATGAGCAGTTCTTC
>-|-|TRBJ2-7|TRBV27
CASSFAGSYEQYF
TGTGCCAGCAGTTTTGCCGGCTCCTACGAGCAGTACTTC
>-|-|TRBJ1-2|TRBV28
CASSSPVRGYGYTF
TGTGCCAGCAGTTCCCCGGTACGCGGCTATGGCTACACCTTC
>-|-|TRBJ1-1|TRBV5-6
CASSFFRTKNTEAFF
TGTGCCAGCAGCTTTTTCAGGACAAAGAACACTGAAGCTTTCTTT
>TRBD2|-|TRBJ2-7|TRBV5-1
CASSFWRAGGGYEQYF
TGCGCCAGCAGCTTCTGGAGAGCGGGAGGGGGGTACGAGCAGTACTTC
>-|-|TRBJ1-2|TRBV7-9
CASSESSDRLANYGYTF
TGTGCCAGCAGCGAATCCTCGGACAGACTTGCTAACTATGGCTACACCTTC